This is a list of T cell receptor beta chains from one sample in a study of blood T cells in healthy people across ages. TCRdb used MiXCR to reprocess the 5' RACE reads, holding one entry per CDR3 protein. The sample contains under 2,000,000 distinct CDR3 sequences, around half of which appear only once. The sequenced sample was blood. Receptor source: a woman between 40 and 50 years old in good health. CDR3s include the opening cysteine and the closing phenylalanine or tryptophan. The D gene is left open where the match is weak. A row's size may be missing; if present it is once, few, many or a size class.

clone size	J gene	D gene	V gene	CDR3 DNA	CDR3 protein
.	TRBJ2-3	.	TRBV20-1	TGCAGTGCGTGTGACTCGTGGAGAGACACAGATACGCAGTATTTT	CSACDSWRDTDTQYF
.	TRBJ2-7	.	TRBV4-1	TGCGCCAGCAGCCAAGGGTGGGGAGGTACGGAGACCCGGTACTTC	CASSQGWGGTETRYF
few	TRBJ2-1	TRBD1	TRBV27	TGTGCCAGCAGTCCACCGCCGGACAGGGTTTGGGGACATGAGCAGTTCTTC	CASSPPPDRVWGHEQFF
.	TRBJ2-3	.	TRBV20-1	TGCAGTGCTGGCCTAGGGGGAGATACGCAGTATTTT	CSAGLGGDTQYF
.	TRBJ2-1	.	TRBV14	TGTGCCAGCAGCCATTACTACAGGGACGGGCAGTTCTTC	CASSHYYRDGQFF
few	TRBJ2-7	.	TRBV11-1	TGTGCCAGCAGCTTATCCAGCGGATCCTCCCGCGAGCAGTACTTC	CASSLSSGSSREQYF
.	TRBJ2-7	.	TRBV12-3/TRBV12-4	TGTGCCAGCAGTCCCAATTTCAGCGGGCAATCCTACGAGCAGTACTTC	CASSPNFSGQSYEQYF
few	TRBJ1-1	.	TRBV5-1	TGCGCCAGCAGCTCAGACAGGCCTAACACTGAAGCTTTCTTT	CASSSDRPNTEAFF
.	TRBJ2-5	.	TRBV6-5	TGTGCCAGCAGCCGGACAGGCGGGGTAGAGACCCAGTACTTC	CASSRTGGVETQYF
.	TRBJ2-7	TRBD1	TRBV6-2/TRBV6-3	TGTGCCAGCAGTTACAACTTGGGACAGGTCTCCTACGAGCAGTACTTC	CASSYNLGQVSYEQYF
once	TRBJ2-3	.	TRBV9	TGTGCCAGCAGCGGAGTTGGATGGCCCACAGATACGCAGTATTTT	CASSGVGWPTDTQYF
.	TRBJ2-3	.	TRBV9	TGTGCCAGCAGCGTTTCAGGGGTAGTCCCAGATACGCAGTATTTT	CASSVSGVVPDTQYF
few	TRBJ2-1	TRBD1	TRBV25-1	TGTGCCAGCAGGGGACAGGGGAGATCGCGGCAGTTCTTC	CASRGQGRSRQFF
.	TRBJ1-2	.	TRBV7-9	TGTGCCAGCAGCCACCCGACAGCGACCAACTATGGCTACACCTTC	CASSHPTATNYGYTF
.	TRBJ2-1	.	TRBV29-1	TGCAGCGTAAGGTACAGCCATGAGCAGTTCTTC	CSVRYSHEQFF
.	TRBJ2-7	.	TRBV6-2/TRBV6-3	TGTGCCAGCAGTTACTATAGTCTCGCCAACGAGCAGTACTTC	CASSYYSLANEQYF
.	TRBJ2-5	.	TRBV20-1	TGCAGTGCTACTACCCGGCGGAGGGGAACAGAGACCCAGTACTTC	CSATTRRRGTETQYF
.	TRBJ1-1	.	TRBV27	TGTGCCAGCAGTTTATTACCCTCCAGGGATTATAGCACTGAAGCTTTCTTT	CASSLLPSRDYSTEAFF
few	TRBJ2-7	.	TRBV4-3	TGCGCCAGCAGCCAAGATCTCGCATACTCAGGGAGGCTCTACGAGCAGTACTTC	CASSQDLAYSGRLYEQYF
.	TRBJ2-7	TRBD2	TRBV4-2	TGTGCCAGCAGCCAAGCAGCGGGGGAGTCCTACGAGCAGTACTTC	CASSQAAGESYEQYF
.	TRBJ2-3	TRBD1	TRBV6-2/TRBV6-3	TGTGCCAGCAGTGGACAGGGGAACGCAGATACGCAGTATTTT	CASSGQGNADTQYF
few	TRBJ2-3	.	TRBV5-4	TGTGCCAGCAGCTTGGTGGGGGGAAGGGTGACAGATACGCAGTATTTT	CASSLVGGRVTDTQYF
.	TRBJ2-1	.	TRBV24-1	TGTGCCACCAGTGATGCCGAATGGGTGTCGGGTAATGAGCAGTTCTTC	CATSDAEWVSGNEQFF
.	TRBJ2-2	TRBD1	TRBV6-5	TGTGCCAGCAGCGGACAGGGCGGCGGGGAGCTGTTTTTT	CASSGQGGGELFF
.	TRBJ2-7	.	TRBV19	TGTGCCAGTAGTGACAGTATCTCCTACGAGCAGTACTTC	CASSDSISYEQYF
.	TRBJ2-4	.	TRBV11-3	TGTGCCAGCAGCTTAGGTGCAGGGTCAAACATTCAGTACTTC	CASSLGAGSNIQYF